This TCR beta chain was captured in a study of identifying expanded T cells in peripheral blood. Overall study results and limits: Differentially abundant clones: approximately 1.3 between replicates, about 15 at 2 to 3 weeks, less than 25 at four. Across healthy donors, higher total template counts meant significantly greater approximately two-week count variance.

Collection occurred without any documented infections or immune events in donors. Concerning this clone: Its antigen is undetermined.

Germline CDR1 SGHNT, CDR2 YENEEA. V lost 4 bases and J 0 bases, leaving 10 bases between the germline ends. CDR3 length equals 15 residues. Assay used: immunoSEQ multiplex PCR; TCRdb lists only in-frame clones, some missing. This repertoire shows approximately 130,000 clones, around 84% found once; its top ten account for roughly 3.3%. This sequence originates from a person between 18 and 75 years old in good health. Sample: blood. The rearrangement joins TRBV11-3 to TRBJ2-1; TRBD2 is a possible D gene (5 bases). CDR3 loop: CASSSSGSSYNEQFF. The CDR3 DNA reads as TGTGCCAGCAGCTCCTCGGGGAGCTCCTACAATGAGCAGTTCTTC.